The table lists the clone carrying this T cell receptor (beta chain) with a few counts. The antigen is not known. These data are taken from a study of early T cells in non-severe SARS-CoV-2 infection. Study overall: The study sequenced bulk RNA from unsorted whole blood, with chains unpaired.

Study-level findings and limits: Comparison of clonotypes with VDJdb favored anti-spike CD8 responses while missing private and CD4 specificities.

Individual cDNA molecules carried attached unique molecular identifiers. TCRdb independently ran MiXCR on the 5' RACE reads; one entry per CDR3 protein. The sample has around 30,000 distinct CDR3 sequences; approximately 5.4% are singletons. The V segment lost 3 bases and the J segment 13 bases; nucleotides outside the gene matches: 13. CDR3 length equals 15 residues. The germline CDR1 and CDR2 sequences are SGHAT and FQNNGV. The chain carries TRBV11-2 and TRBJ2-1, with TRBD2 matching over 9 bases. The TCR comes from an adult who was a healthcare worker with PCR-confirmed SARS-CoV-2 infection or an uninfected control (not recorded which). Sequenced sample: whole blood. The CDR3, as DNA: TGTGCCAGCAGCTTCATTTTAGCGGGAGTCCAAGGACAGTTCTTC. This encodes CASSFILAGVQGQFF. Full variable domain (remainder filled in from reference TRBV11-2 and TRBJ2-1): EAGVAQSPRYKIIEKRQSVAFWCNPISGHATLYWYQQILGQGPKLLIQFQNNGVVDDSQLPKDRFSAERLKGVDSTLKIQPAKLEDSAVYLCASSFILAGVQGQFFGPGTRLTVL.